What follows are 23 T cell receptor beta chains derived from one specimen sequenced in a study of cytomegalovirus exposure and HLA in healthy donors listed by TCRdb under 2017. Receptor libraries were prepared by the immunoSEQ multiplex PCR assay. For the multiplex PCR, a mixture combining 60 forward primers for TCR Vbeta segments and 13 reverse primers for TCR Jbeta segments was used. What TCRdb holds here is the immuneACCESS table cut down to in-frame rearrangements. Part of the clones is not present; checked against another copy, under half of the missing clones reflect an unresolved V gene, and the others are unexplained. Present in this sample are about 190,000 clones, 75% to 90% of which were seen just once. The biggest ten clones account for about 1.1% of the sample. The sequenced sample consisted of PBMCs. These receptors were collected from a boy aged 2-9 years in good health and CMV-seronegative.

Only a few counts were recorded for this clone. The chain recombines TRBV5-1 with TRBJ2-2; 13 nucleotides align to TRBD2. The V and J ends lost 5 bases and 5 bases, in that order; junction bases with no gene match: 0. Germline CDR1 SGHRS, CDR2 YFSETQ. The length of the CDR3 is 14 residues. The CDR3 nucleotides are TGCGCCAGCAGGACTAGCGGGGGGACCGGGGAGCTGTTTTTT. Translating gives CASRTSGGTGELFF.

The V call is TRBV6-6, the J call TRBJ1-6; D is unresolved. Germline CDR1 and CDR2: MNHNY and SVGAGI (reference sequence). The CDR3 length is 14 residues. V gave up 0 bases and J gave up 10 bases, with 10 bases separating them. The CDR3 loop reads CASSYSNGGSPLHF. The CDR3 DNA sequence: TGTGCCAGCAGTTACTCGAATGGAGGCTCACCCCTCCACTTT.

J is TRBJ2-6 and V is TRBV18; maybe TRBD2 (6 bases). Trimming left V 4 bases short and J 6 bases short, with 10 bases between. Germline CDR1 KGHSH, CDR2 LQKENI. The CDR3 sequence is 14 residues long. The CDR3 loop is CASSLWGEANVLTF. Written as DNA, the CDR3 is TGTGCCAGCTCACTTTGGGGGGAGGCCAACGTCCTGACTTTC.

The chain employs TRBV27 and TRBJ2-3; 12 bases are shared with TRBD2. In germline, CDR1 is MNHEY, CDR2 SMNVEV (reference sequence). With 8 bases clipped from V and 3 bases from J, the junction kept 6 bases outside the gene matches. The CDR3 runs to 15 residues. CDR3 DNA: TGTGCCAGCTGTACTAGCGGGGGGACTACAGATACGCAGTATTTT. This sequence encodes CASCTSGGTTDTQYF.

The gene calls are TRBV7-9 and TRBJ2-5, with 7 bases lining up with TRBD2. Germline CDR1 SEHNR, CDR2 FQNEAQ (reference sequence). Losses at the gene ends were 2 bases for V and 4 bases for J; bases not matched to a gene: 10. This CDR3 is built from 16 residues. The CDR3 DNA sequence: TGTGCCAGCAGCTTATGGGGGGGTAAATCCCCAGAGACCCAGTACTTC. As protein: CASSLWGGKSPETQYF.

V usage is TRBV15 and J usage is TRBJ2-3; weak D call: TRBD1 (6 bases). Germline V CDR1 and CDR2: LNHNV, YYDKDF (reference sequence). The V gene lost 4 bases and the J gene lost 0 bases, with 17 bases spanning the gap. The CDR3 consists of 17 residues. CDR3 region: CATSTKQGRYSTDTQYF. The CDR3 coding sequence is TGTGCCACCAGCACTAAACAGGGACGTTATAGCACAGATACGCAGTATTTT.

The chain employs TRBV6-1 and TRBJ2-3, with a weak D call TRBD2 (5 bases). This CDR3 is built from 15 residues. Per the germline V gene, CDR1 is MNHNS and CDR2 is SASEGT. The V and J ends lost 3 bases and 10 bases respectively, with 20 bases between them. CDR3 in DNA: TGTGCCAGCAGTGACAACAGCCTGGTCAAGGGAGCGCAGTATTTT. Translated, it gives CASSDNSLVKGAQYF.

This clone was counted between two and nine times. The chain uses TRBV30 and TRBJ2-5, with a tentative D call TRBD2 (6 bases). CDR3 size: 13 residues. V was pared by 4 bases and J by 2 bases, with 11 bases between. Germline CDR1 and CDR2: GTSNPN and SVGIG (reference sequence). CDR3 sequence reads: CAWKLAFQETQYF. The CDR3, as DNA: TGTGCCTGGAAACTAGCTTTTCAAGAGACCCAGTACTTC.

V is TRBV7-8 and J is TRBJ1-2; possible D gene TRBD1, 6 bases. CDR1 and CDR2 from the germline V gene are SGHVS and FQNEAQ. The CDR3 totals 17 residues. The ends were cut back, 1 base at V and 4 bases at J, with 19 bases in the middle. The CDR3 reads CASSLGTGTNDVYGYTF. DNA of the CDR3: TGTGCCAGCAGCTTAGGAACAGGGACAAATGACGTCTATGGCTACACCTTC. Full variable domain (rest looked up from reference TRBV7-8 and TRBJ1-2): GAGVSQSPRYKVAKRGQDVALRCDPISGHVSLFWYQQALGQGPEFLTYFQNEAQLDKSGLPSDRFFAERPEGSVSTLKIQRTQQEDSAVYLCASSLGTGTNDVYGYTFGSGTRLTVV.

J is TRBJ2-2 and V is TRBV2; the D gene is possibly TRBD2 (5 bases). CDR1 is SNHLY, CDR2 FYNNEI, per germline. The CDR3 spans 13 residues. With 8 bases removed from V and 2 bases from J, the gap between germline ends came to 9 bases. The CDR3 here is CASDGLNTGELFF. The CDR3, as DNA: TGTGCCAGCGACGGACTTAACACCGGGGAGCTGTTTTTT. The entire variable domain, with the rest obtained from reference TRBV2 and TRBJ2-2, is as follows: EPEVTQTPSHQVTQMGQEVILRCVPISNHLYFYWYRQILGQKVEFLVSFYNNEISEKSEIFDDQFSVERPDGSNFTLKIRSTKLEDSAMYFCASDGLNTGELFFGEGSRLTVL.

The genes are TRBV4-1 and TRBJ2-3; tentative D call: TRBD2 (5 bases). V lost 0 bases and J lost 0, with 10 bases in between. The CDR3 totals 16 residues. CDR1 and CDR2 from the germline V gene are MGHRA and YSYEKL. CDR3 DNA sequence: TGCGCCAGCAGCCAAGATTTGCGCGGGAGCACAGATACGCAGTATTTT. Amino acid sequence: CASSQDLRGSTDTQYF.

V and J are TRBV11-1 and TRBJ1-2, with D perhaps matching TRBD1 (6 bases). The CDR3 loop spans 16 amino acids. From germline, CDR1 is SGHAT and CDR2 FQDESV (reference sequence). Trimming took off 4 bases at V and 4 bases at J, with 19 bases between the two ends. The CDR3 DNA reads TGTGCCAGCAGCTCATATCGAGGGGGAGCGGTCTATGGCTACACCTTC. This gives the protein CASSSYRGGAVYGYTF.

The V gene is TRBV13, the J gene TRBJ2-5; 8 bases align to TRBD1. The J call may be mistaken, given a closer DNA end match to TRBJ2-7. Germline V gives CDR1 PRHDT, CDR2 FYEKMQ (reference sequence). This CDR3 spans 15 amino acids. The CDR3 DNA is TGTGCCAGCAGTACTTGGGAACAGGGGGTCAACGAGCAGTACTTC. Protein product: CASSTWEQGVNEQYF.

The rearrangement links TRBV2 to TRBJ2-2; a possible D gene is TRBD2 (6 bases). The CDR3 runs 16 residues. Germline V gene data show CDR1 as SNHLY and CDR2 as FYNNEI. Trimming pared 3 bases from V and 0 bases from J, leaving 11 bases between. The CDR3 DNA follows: TGTGCCAGCAGTGATCCGGGCGGGACGAACACCGGGGAGCTGTTTTTT. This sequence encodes CASSDPGGTNTGELFF.

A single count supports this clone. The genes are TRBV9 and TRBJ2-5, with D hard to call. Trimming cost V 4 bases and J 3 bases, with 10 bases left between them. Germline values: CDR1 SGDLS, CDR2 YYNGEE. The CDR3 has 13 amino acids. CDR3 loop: CASSSNSEETQYF. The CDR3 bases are TGTGCCAGCAGCTCAAACAGTGAAGAGACCCAGTACTTC.

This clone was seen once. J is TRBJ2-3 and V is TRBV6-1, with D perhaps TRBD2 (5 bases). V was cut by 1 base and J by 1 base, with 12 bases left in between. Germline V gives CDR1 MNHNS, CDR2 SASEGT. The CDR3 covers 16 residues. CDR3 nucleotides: TGTGCCAGCAGTGAAGTCGGGGTCTTAGGCACAGATACGCAGTATTTT. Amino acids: CASSEVGVLGTDTQYF.

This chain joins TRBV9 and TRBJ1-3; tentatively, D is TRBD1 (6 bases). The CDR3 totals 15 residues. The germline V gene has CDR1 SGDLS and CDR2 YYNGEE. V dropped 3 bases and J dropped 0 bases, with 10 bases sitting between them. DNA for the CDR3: TGTGCCAGCAGCGCGGAACAGGGCTCTGGAAACACCATATATTTT. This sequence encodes CASSAEQGSGNTIYF. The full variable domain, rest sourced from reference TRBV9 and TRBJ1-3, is DSGVTQTPKHLITATGQRVTLRCSPRSGDLSVYWYQQSLDQGLQFLIQYYNGEERAKGNILERFSAQQFPDLHSELNLSSLELGDSALYFCASSAEQGSGNTIYFGEGSWLTVV.

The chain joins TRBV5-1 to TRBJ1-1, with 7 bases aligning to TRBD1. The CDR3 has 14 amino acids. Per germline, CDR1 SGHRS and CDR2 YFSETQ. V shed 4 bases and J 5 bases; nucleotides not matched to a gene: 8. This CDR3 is CASSITGAGTEAFF. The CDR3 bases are TGCGCCAGCAGCATCACAGGGGCTGGTACTGAAGCTTTCTTT.

The chain's CDR3 is CASSYNRGTDTQYF. The CDR3 DNA sequence: TGTGCCAGCAGCTACAACAGGGGCACAGATACGCAGTATTTT. This chain links TRBV11-1 with TRBJ2-3; D is perhaps TRBD1 (6 bases). The CDR3 totals 14 residues. The V end was cut by 4 bases, the J end by 1 base, with 9 bases between. Germline CDR1 SGHAT, CDR2 FQDESV (reference sequence).

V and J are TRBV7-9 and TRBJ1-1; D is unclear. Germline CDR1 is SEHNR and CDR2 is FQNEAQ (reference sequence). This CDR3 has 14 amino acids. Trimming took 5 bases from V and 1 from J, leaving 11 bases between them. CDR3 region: CASSPMGGNTEAFF. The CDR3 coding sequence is TGTGCCAGCAGCCCCATGGGAGGGAACACTGAAGCTTTCTTT.

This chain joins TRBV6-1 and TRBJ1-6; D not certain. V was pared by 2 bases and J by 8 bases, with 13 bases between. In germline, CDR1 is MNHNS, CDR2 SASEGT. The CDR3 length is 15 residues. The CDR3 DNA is TGTGCCAGCAGTGAATTGCGCCCCGTGGATTCACCCCTCCACTTT. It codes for CASSELRPVDSPLHF.

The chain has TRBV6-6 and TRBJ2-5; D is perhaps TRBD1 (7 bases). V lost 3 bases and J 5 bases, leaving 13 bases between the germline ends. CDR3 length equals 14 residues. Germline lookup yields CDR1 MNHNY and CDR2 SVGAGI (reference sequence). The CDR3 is CASSYRQGGETQYF. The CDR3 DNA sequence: TGTGCCAGCAGTTATCGTCAGGGGGGTGAGACCCAGTACTTC.

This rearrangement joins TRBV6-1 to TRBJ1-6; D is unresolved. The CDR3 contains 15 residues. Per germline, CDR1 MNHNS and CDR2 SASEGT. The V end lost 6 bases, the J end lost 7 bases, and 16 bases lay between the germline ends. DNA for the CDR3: TGTGCCAGCAGAGTATCCCTTAGCGCCAATTCACCCCTCCACTTT. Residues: CASRVSLSANSPLHF.